This T cell receptor beta chain was sequenced during a study of radiation and T cells in renal cell carcinoma. Time point here: blood 2 weeks post-SBRT. Treatment noted: 15 Gy SBRT to primary tumor, nephrectomy 4 weeks later. Broader study findings: In blood, top tumor clones expanded by 2 weeks, shrinking by 4.

Regarding this clone: The antigen is not known.

Some clones are missing from TCRdb's copy, which holds only in-frame ones; the method was immunoSEQ multiplex PCR. The table includes some 75,000 clones, 82% detected once. Germline V CDR1 and CDR2: ENHRY, SYGVKD. V was clipped by 5 bases and J by 3 bases; unmatched bases: 12. The CDR3 length is 16 residues. The sequences come from blood, collected from a patient whose treatment included radiotherapy and nephrectomy. The genes are TRBV10-3 and TRBJ1-1; 7 nucleotides agree with TRBD1. The sequence was collected from a man between 60 and 70 years old with renal cell carcinoma. Here the CDR3 reads CAISRQGGAGDTEAFF. CDR3 in DNA: TGTGCCATCAGTCGACAGGGTGGGGCGGGAGACACTGAAGCTTTCTTT.